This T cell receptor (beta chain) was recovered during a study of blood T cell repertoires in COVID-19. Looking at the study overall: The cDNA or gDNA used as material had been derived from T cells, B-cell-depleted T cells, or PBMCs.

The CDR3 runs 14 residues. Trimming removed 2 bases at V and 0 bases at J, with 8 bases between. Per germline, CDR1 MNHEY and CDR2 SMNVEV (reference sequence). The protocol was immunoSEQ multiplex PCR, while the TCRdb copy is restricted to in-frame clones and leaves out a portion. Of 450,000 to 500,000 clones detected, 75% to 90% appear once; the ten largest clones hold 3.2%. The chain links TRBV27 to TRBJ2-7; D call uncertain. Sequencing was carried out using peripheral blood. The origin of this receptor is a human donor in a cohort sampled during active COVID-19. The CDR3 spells CASSLAGTSYEQYF. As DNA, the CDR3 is TGTGCCAGCAGTTTAGCAGGCACCTCCTACGAGCAGTACTTC.